This T cell receptor beta chain was identified during a study of blood T cell repertoires in COVID-19. Study in general: Sources were T cells, B-cell-depleted T cells, or PBMCs; the material itself was cDNA or gDNA.

In the original analysis: Reference gene primers were amplified, and this amplification served to estimate nucleated cell counts. Generated by immunoSEQ multiplex PCR, the TCRdb table keeps only in-frame clones and is missing some. V, J and clone size are those of that table, while D and trimming were read from the DNA. The sample consists of roughly 200,000 clones, over 75% of them appearing once. V lost 6 bases, J lost 2 bases, and 10 bases lay in between. CDR3 length: 13 residues. Sample: peripheral blood. The chain uses TRBV5-3 and TRBJ2-3; D is undetermined. TRBV5-3 is annotated as an ORF whose role is uncertain. This sequence was found in a man aged 50-59 years with COVID-19, enrolled during active disease. The CDR3 nucleotides are TGTGCCAGAATTGGCGGTGACACAGATACGCAGTATTTT. It yields the protein CARIGGDTDTQYF.